The present entry profiles one T cell receptor beta chain with its context. Its target is unknown. All of the isolated RNA was reverse transcribed, so expressed TCRB transcripts were sequenced. Generated by immunoSEQ multiplex PCR, the TCRdb table keeps only in-frame clones and is missing some. The table shows 130,000 or so clones, with 9% occurring only once. The entry originates in a study of beta chain features in type 1 diabetes. Overall study findings and caveats: For patients and controls alike, PCR might favor shorter templates to the same degree. HLA effects on TCRB rearrangement stayed unresolved here. Researchers reported that naive, central memory and Treg TCRB repertoires appeared more similar in patients than in healthy donors. Moderately but significantly shorter TCRB CDR3s were found in Type 1 diabetes patients in all four CD4+ subsets. Type 1 diabetes patients showed fewer insertions and more deletions at VDJ junctions.

Sequenced: central memory CD4+ T cells from blood. This clonotype was sampled from a man between 25 and 39 years old with type 1 diabetes.

The CDR3 loop reads CASSSQGAGVETQYF. CDR3 DNA: TGCGCCAGCAGCTCCCAAGGGGCGGGGGTAGAGACCCAGTACTTC. The gene calls are TRBV5-1 and TRBJ2-5, with 7 bases identical to TRBD2. CDR1 is SGHRS and CDR2 is YFSETQ in the germline V gene. Germline trimming cut 3 bases from V and 4 bases from J; bases unmatched to any gene: 9. The CDR3 has 15 residues.